This entry lists 22 T cell receptor beta chains sequenced from one sample in a study of patients and donors after allogeneic stem cell transplantation. TCRdb ran MiXCR on the RT-PCR reads and lists one entry per CDR3 protein. The sample yields about 960,000 distinct CDR3 sequences, 15% to 20% seen once. Sequences were obtained from blood, either unsorted or a sorted T cell fraction (not recorded which). The receptors originated from a human donor who was either an allogeneic HSCT recipient or a stem cell or donor lymphocyte infusion donor (not recorded which). It is not recorded whose cells these are; they may come from a transplant donor.

The sample holds a few counts of this clonotype. The J gene is TRBJ2-7, the V gene TRBV12-3 or TRBV12-4, with D perhaps TRBD2 (6 bases). The CDR3 is made up of 12 amino acids. The germline V and J ends were trimmed by 6 bases and 4 bases, with 10 bases remaining between them. The CDR3 spells CASSARGYEQYF. CDR3 bases: TGTGCCAGCAGCGCACGGGGGTACGAGCAGTACTTC.

This clonotype has only a few counts. As DNA, the CDR3 is TGTGCCAGCAGTCGACGGACTAATCAGCCCCAGCATTTT. Protein product: CASSRRTNQPQHF. The chain couples TRBV6-1 to TRBJ1-5; D unresolved. Germline values: CDR1 MNHNS, CDR2 SASEGT. V gave up 5 bases and J gave up 4 bases, with 9 bases separating them. The CDR3 totals 13 residues.

V gene TRBV27 combines with J gene TRBJ2-1, with 9 bases fitting TRBD2. The CDR3 runs to 17 residues. V was pared by 2 bases and J by 8 bases, with 13 bases of the junction left unmatched. Germline V lookup: CDR1 MNHEY, CDR2 SMNVEV (reference sequence). For the CDR3, the DNA is TGTGCCAGCAGTTTAAACCCCCTTCTAGCGGGAATAGATGAGCAGTTCTTC. It is translated as CASSLNPLLAGIDEQFF.

The chain is built from TRBV7-9 and TRBJ2-1, with 9 bases fitting TRBD2. After removal of 5 bases from V and 3 bases from J, the junction contained 5 bases not matched to a gene. The CDR3 length is 15 residues. Germline values: CDR1 SEHNR, CDR2 FQNEAQ (reference sequence). The CDR3 bases are TGTGCCAGCAGCCGCGTTAGCGGGGGCTACAATGAGCAGTTCTTC. Amino acids: CASSRVSGGYNEQFF.

This clonotype was observed a few times. The genes are TRBV2 and TRBJ2-5; D call uncertain. Trimming removed 2 bases at V and 0 bases at J, with 10 bases between. The germline V gene has CDR1 SNHLY and CDR2 FYNNEI. The CDR3 sequence is 15 residues long. As DNA, the CDR3 is TGTGCCAGCAGTGAACAACGAATCCACCAAGAGACCCAGTACTTC. Protein sequence: CASSEQRIHQETQYF.

This clonotype came up a few times. The rearrangement links TRBV16 to TRBJ2-7; 7 bases are a match to TRBD2. The CDR3 covers 16 residues. Germline V gene lookup returns CDR1 KGHSY and CDR2 FQNENV. Trimming removed 5 bases from V and 2 bases from J; junction bases left unmatched: 12. The CDR3 region has the DNA TGTGCCAGCAGCAGGGGAGATGAGGGACTACCCTACGAGCAGTACTTC. This encodes CASSRGDEGLPYEQYF.

This rearrangement joins TRBV12-3 or TRBV12-4 to TRBJ2-3, with D uncertain. V was trimmed by 1 base and J by 1 base, leaving 12 bases between them. The CDR3 is made up of 16 amino acids. The CDR3 sequence is CASSLVVAVGTDTQYF. In DNA, the CDR3 is TGTGCCAGCAGTTTAGTTGTGGCGGTCGGCACAGATACGCAGTATTTT.

Ten or more counts support this clonotype. This chain joins TRBV12-3 or TRBV12-4 and TRBJ2-5; D ambiguous. Trimming removed 2 bases at V and 5 bases at J, with 6 bases between. This CDR3 comprises 12 residues. CDR3: CASSLNSETQYF. CDR3 bases: TGTGCCAGCAGTTTAAATTCGGAGACCCAGTACTTC.

This clonotype appeared many times. The rearrangement uses TRBV5-1 and TRBJ1-3; TRBD1 might be the D (5 bases). Trimming took 4 bases from V and 7 from J, leaving 6 bases between them. Germline CDR1 reads SGHRS; CDR2 reads YFSETQ. The CDR3 has 11 amino acids. The CDR3 nucleotides are TGCGCCAGCAGCGAGGGGAACACCATATATTTT. Residues: CASSEGNTIYF.

The chain recombines TRBV20-1 with TRBJ2-5; D perhaps matches TRBD2 (6 bases). The CDR3 extends over 13 amino acids. V gave up 7 bases and J gave up 4 bases, with 16 bases separating them. From germline, CDR1 is DFQATT and CDR2 SNEGSKA (reference sequence). The CDR3 DNA sequence: TGCAGTGTTTCGGTTCCCGGGAGAGAGACCCAGTACTTC. Translated: CSVSVPGRETQYF.

This clonotype was seen only a few times. This sequence joins TRBV12-3 or TRBV12-4 and TRBJ2-3, with D possibly being TRBD2 (5 bases). Trimming stripped 8 bases from V and 8 bases from J, with 11 bases between. There are 11 residues in the CDR3. The CDR3 protein is CASGGVITQYF. Here the CDR3 DNA reads TGTGCCAGCGGAGGCGTTATTACGCAGTATTTT.

The V and J genes are TRBV24-1 and TRBJ1-1, with D unclear. The CDR3 consists of 14 residues. The germline CDR1 and CDR2 sequences are KGHDR and SFDVKD. Trimming took 4 bases from V and 11 from J, leaving 19 bases between them. The CDR3 is CATSDRTSGALAFF. The CDR3 DNA is TGTGCCACCAGTGACAGGACCTCCGGTGCTTTGGCTTTCTTT.

The V and J genes are TRBV20-1 and TRBJ1-5, with a tentative D call TRBD1 (6 bases). V was trimmed by 6 bases and J by 9 bases, leaving 21 bases between them. The CDR3 runs 14 residues. From germline, CDR1 is DFQATT and CDR2 SNEGSKA (reference sequence). The CDR3 region has the DNA TGCAGTGCGACAAGTACCAGGGGCCCCGGGCCCCAGCATTTT. Its protein product is CSATSTRGPGPQHF.

This clonotype was counted a single time. J is TRBJ2-2 and V is TRBV4-3; D unclear. Germline assignment: CDR1 LGHNA and CDR2 YSLEER. Trimming took off 2 bases at V and 0 bases at J, with 7 bases between the two ends. This CDR3 contains 15 residues. CDR3 bases: TGCGCCAGCAGCCAAATGGTTACGAACACCGGGGAGCTGTTTTTT. The encoded protein is CASSQMVTNTGELFF.

This sequence joins TRBV5-1 and TRBJ2-1; TRBD1 aligns across 9 bases. The CDR3 consists of 15 residues. The germline CDR1 and CDR2 sequences are SGHRS and YFSETQ. V shed 0 bases and J 4 bases; nucleotides not matched to a gene: 2. The CDR3 region has the DNA TGCGCCAGCAGCTTGGCACAGGGGGCTTACAATGAGCAGTTCTTC. Its protein product is CASSLAQGAYNEQFF.

This clonotype was seen a few times. The chain carries TRBV6-1 and TRBJ1-5, with D possibly TRBD1 on 5 matching bases. Germline CDR1 reads MNHNS; CDR2 reads SASEGT. There are 15 residues in the CDR3. V lost 0 bases and J lost 3, with 9 bases in between. In DNA form, the CDR3 reads TGTGCCAGCAGTGAAGCTGGGGGGTTCAATCAGCCCCAGCATTTT. This translates into CASSEAGGFNQPQHF.

This clonotype has just a few counts. The rearrangement joins TRBV19 to TRBJ1-2; the D is unclear. Trimming shortened V by 0 bases and J by 10 bases, and 18 bases separated the two germline ends. The CDR3 has 15 residues. Per germline, CDR1 LNHDA and CDR2 SQIVND (reference sequence). CDR3 DNA: TGTGCCAGTAGTATAGATCTGGCAGCTACAAATCCCTACACCTTC. It yields the protein CASSIDLAATNPYTF.

The V gene is TRBV18, the J gene TRBJ2-3; 11 bases fit TRBD1. Trimming at V came to 8 bases and at J to 4 bases, leaving 11 bases not matched to a gene. This CDR3 spans 16 amino acids. Germline assignment: CDR1 KGHSH and CDR2 LQKENI. The CDR3 nucleotides are TGTGCCAGCCGCTTCAGGACAGGGGGCGAGCCAGATACGCAGTATTTT. Protein product: CASRFRTGGEPDTQYF.

This clonotype was seen more than once but under ten times. The rearrangement uses TRBV19 and TRBJ2-1; 8 nucleotides line up with TRBD1. CDR1 and CDR2 (germline): LNHDA, SQIVND (reference sequence). The CDR3 consists of 17 residues. J was trimmed by 7 bases and V by 3 bases; bases with no gene match: 14. Here the CDR3 reads CASSISFGQGARNEQFF. DNA of the CDR3: TGTGCCAGTAGTATCAGTTTTGGGCAGGGGGCGCGAAATGAGCAGTTCTTC.

This clonotype appeared a few times. This chain uses TRBV24-1 with TRBJ2-1; 7 bases match TRBD2. Germline V gene sequence: CDR1 KGHDR, CDR2 SFDVKD. V was clipped by 7 bases and J by 8 bases; unmatched bases: 7. The CDR3 loop spans 13 amino acids. This CDR3 reads CATSLLGGDEQFF. For the CDR3, the DNA is TGTGCCACCAGCCTACTTGGGGGGGATGAGCAGTTCTTC.

This chain uses TRBV10-3 with TRBJ1-4; D possibly corresponds to TRBD1 (5 bases). This CDR3 contains 13 residues. Trimming cost V 4 bases and J 5 bases, with 8 bases left between them. CDR1 and CDR2 (germline): ENHRY, SYGVKD. The CDR3, as DNA: TGTGCCATCAGTGGACAGAGGAATGAAAAACTGTTTTTT. It encodes CAISGQRNEKLFF.

In this sample, this clonotype turned up many times. The chain joins TRBV20-1 to TRBJ2-7; D remains unclear. Germline V gene lookup returns CDR1 DFQATT and CDR2 SNEGSKA (reference sequence). V was clipped by 0 bases and J by 2 bases, with 11 bases between them. The CDR3 is made up of 14 amino acids. CDR3: CSARDLSSPYEQYF. CDR3 nucleotide sequence: TGCAGTGCTAGAGATTTGTCCTCACCCTACGAGCAGTACTTC.